The 2 T cell receptor beta chains in this list originate from one sample, sequenced in a study of T-cell memory formation after mild COVID-19. TCRdb independently ran MiXCR on the 5' RACE reads; one entry per CDR3 protein. The sample carries approximately 210,000 distinct CDR3 sequences, around 20% recorded once. Sequenced sample: PBMCs or a T cell subset sorted from them (not recorded which). These receptors all come from an adult woman who had mild COVID-19 (a few samples of this study predate the infection). Cell type and time point are not known.

A remark on this clonotype: The germline gene is not matched at one end of the junction; a read error may be the cause. The J gene is TRBJ1-5, the V gene TRBV28, with 7 bases matching TRBD1. The CDR3 has 15 residues. Germline V gene data show CDR1 as MDHEN and CDR2 as SYDVKM. The CDR3 bases are TGTGCCAGCAGCTTCCGGGACAGACTCAATCACCCCCAGCATTTT. Translated: CASSFRDRLNHPQHF.

This clonotype was counted many times. The chain has TRBV20-1 and TRBJ2-1; unclear D gene. The germline V gene encodes CDR1 DFQATT and CDR2 SNEGSKA (reference sequence). The CDR3 spans 14 residues. Trimming took 0 bases from V and 4 from J, leaving 10 bases between them. This chain's CDR3 is CSARDMGAYNEQFF. CDR3 bases: TGCAGTGCTAGAGATATGGGCGCGTACAATGAGCAGTTCTTC.